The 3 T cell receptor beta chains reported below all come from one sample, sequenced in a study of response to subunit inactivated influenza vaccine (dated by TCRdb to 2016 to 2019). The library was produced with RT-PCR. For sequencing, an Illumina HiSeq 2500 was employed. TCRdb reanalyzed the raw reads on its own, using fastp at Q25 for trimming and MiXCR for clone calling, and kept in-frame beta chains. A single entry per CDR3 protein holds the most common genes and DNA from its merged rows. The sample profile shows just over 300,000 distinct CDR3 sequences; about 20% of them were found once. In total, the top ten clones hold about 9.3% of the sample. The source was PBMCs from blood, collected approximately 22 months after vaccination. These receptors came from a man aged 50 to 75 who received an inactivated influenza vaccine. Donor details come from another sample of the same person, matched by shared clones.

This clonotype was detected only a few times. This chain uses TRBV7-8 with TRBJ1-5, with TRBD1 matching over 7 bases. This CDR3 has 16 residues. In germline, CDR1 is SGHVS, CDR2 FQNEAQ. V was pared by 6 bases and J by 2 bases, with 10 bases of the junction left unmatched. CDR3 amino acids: CASSDRAKGRNQPQHF. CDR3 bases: TGTGCCAGCAGTGACAGGGCTAAGGGGCGCAATCAGCCCCAGCATTTT.

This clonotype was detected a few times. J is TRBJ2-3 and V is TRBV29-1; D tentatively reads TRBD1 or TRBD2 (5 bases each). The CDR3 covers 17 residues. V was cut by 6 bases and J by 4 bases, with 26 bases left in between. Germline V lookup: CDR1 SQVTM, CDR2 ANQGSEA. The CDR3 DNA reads TGCAGCGTGATTCCTTCACCGGGACCTCCAGAGTCAGATACGCAGTATTTT. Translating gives CSVIPSPGPPESDTQYF.

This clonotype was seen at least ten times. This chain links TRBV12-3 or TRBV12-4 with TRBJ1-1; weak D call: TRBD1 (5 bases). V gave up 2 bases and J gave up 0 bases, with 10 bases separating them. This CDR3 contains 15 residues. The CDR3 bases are TGTGCCAGCAGTTTAAGAGGGACCATGAACACTGAAGCTTTCTTT. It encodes CASSLRGTMNTEAFF.